Below, 20 T cell receptor beta chains from the same sample are listed, as sequenced in a study of CD8 T cells in Susac syndrome. cDNA came from about 0.5 to 1 ug RNA primed by random hexamers. TCRdb re-called the immunoSEQ multiplex PCR reads through MiXCR, storing one row per CDR3 protein. The sample lists about 250,000 distinct CDR3 sequences; approximately 92% were seen once. Sequencing was done on a sample of CD4+ T cells from PBMCs. The receptors were sampled from a human donor with multiple sclerosis.

V gene TRBV5-1 combines with J gene TRBJ2-7; D not certain. V lost 0 bases, J lost 2 bases, and 6 bases lay in between. The CDR3 has 13 residues. Germline values: CDR1 SGHRS, CDR2 YFSETQ. DNA of the CDR3: TGCGCCAGCAGCTTGGCCTCAACCTACGAGCAGTACTTC. Translating it yields CASSLASTYEQYF.

The CDR3 sequence: CASSPSSGEETQYF. The CDR3, as DNA: TGTGCCAGCAGCCCCTCTAGCGGGGAAGAGACCCAGTACTTC. V and J are TRBV12-3 or TRBV12-4 and TRBJ2-5; 9 bases are a match to TRBD2. The junction had 5 bases not matched to a gene; V was cut back by 6 bases and J by 3 bases. The CDR3 totals 14 residues.

V is TRBV12-3 or TRBV12-4 and J is TRBJ1-5, with TRBD1 identical over 8 bases. This CDR3 contains 14 residues. The junction had 4 bases not matched to a gene; V was cut back by 8 bases and J by 1 base. The CDR3: CASSTGASNQPQHF. CDR3 sequence (DNA): TGTGCCAGCTCGACAGGGGCGAGCAATCAGCCCCAGCATTTT.

J is TRBJ2-1 and V is TRBV21-1; the table's TRBD1 call for D was not verified on the DNA. TRBV21-1 is a known pseudogene. The CDR3 totals 16 residues. CDR3 loop: CASSKRKGQGYNEQFF. The CDR3 DNA sequence: TGTGCCAGCAGCAAAAGGAAAGGACAGGGCTACAATGAGCAGTTCTTC.

The CDR3 DNA is TGTGCCAGCAGCCAAGGCGGGGCGGGTTACAATGAGCAGTTCTTC. This sequence encodes CASSQGGAGYNEQFF. The V call is TRBV3-1, the J call TRBJ2-1; D might be TRBD2 (6 bases). The CDR3 covers 15 residues. Germline assignment: CDR1 LGHDT and CDR2 YNNKEL (reference sequence). V shed 1 base and J shed 4 bases, with 11 bases lying between them.

This rearrangement joins TRBV20-1 to TRBJ1-1; 8 bases are a match to TRBD1. The CDR3 spans 15 residues. The germline V gene encodes CDR1 DFQATT and CDR2 SNEGSKA (reference sequence). V dropped 1 base and J dropped 1; count of bases not matched to a gene: 5. CDR3 DNA sequence: TGCAGTGCTAGAGGGGCAGGGGGCAAGAACACTGAAGCTTTCTTT. This translates into CSARGAGGKNTEAFF.

The rearrangement joins TRBV19 to TRBJ2-3; 13 positions agree with TRBD2. The CDR3 length is 18 residues. Trimming cost V 9 bases and J 6 bases; bases outside gene matches: 18. Germline V gives CDR1 LNHDA, CDR2 SQIVND (reference sequence). CDR3 sequence: CASPTPPLAGGPGDTQYF. The DNA of the CDR3 is TGTGCCAGCCCGACCCCCCCACTAGCGGGGGGGCCGGGGGATACGCAGTATTTT. Full variable domain (missing parts from reference TRBV19 and TRBJ2-3): DGGITQSPKYLFRKEGQNVTLSCEQNLNHDAMYWYRQDPGQGLRLIYYSQIVNDFQKGDIAEGYSVSREKKESFPLTVTSAQKNPTAFYLCASPTPPLAGGPGDTQYFGPGTRLTVL.

The chain recombines TRBV7-6 with TRBJ2-5, with D tentatively TRBD2 (5 bases). This CDR3 is 16 amino acids long. The V gene's germline CDR1 is SGHVS and CDR2 FNYEAQ. V was clipped by 0 bases and J by 4 bases, with 15 bases between them. Written as DNA, the CDR3 is TGTGCCAGCAGCTTAGCTGGGCAGGCCGGAGGAGAGACCCAGTACTTC. It specifies CASSLAGQAGGETQYF.

V is TRBV11-2 and J is TRBJ2-5; no clear D gene. Trimming removed 5 bases at V and 3 bases at J, with 13 bases between. The CDR3 length is 14 residues. Germline V gene sequence: CDR1 SGHAT, CDR2 FQNNGV. The CDR3 is CASSALSREETQYF. DNA of the CDR3: TGTGCCAGCAGCGCACTGTCTCGGGAAGAGACCCAGTACTTC.

V is TRBV10-3 and J is TRBJ2-3; no clear D. The CDR3 spans 14 residues. Germline V gene data show CDR1 as ENHRY and CDR2 as SYGVKD. Between the trimmed V and J ends, which lost 3 bases and 0 bases, there was a span of 7 bases. The CDR3 sequence is CAISDGASTDTQYF. As DNA, the CDR3 is TGTGCCATCAGTGACGGTGCTAGCACAGATACGCAGTATTTT.

J is TRBJ2-5 and V is TRBV19, with TRBD1 matching 9 bases. With V trimmed by 4 bases and J by 3 bases, 0 bases remained unmatched. Per the germline V gene, CDR1 is LNHDA and CDR2 is SQIVND (reference sequence). This CDR3 is built from 13 residues. CDR3 sequence (DNA): TGTGCCAGTAGTAGGGACAGGGAAGAGACCCAGTACTTC. Protein product: CASSRDREETQYF.

The V gene is TRBV29-1, the J gene TRBJ2-5; tentatively, D is TRBD2 (5 bases). The length of the CDR3 is 14 residues. Trimming pared 5 bases from V and 1 base from J, leaving 14 bases between. CDR1 SQVTM and CDR2 ANQGSEA come from the germline V gene. CDR3 in DNA: TGCAGCGTTTGGCTTACGGGAACCCAAGAGACCCAGTACTTC. It translates to CSVWLTGTQETQYF.

CDR3 sequence (DNA): TGTGCCAGCAGCCCGGGACTTTGGAACACTGAAGCTTTCTTT. Translated: CASSPGLWNTEAFF. The chain uses TRBV11-1 and TRBJ1-1, with a possible D match to TRBD1 (5 bases). This CDR3 contains 14 residues. CDR1 is SGHAT, CDR2 FQDESV, per germline (reference sequence). V dropped 5 bases and J dropped 1 base, with 11 bases sitting between them.

The CDR3 here is CASSLVAGVDTQYF. As DNA, the CDR3 is TGTGCCAGCAGCTTAGTAGCGGGGGTGGATACGCAGTATTTT. This chain uses TRBV7-2 with TRBJ2-3; 9 bases agree with TRBD2. Germline V gene sequence: CDR1 SGHTA, CDR2 FQGNSA. The CDR3 has 14 residues. J gave up 6 bases and V 1 base, and 2 bases lay outside the gene matches.

The chain recombines TRBV2 with TRBJ1-1, with D uncertain. V was pared by 4 bases and J by 4 bases, with 13 bases between. The CDR3 has 14 residues. From germline, CDR1 is SNHLY and CDR2 FYNNEI. In DNA, the CDR3 is TGTGCCAGCAGTGTGAGACCTGGAGGCACTGAAGCTTTCTTT. It yields the protein CASSVRPGGTEAFF.

The V call is TRBV12-3 or TRBV12-4, the J call TRBJ2-5; 8 bases line up with TRBD2. CDR3 length: 14 residues. Unmatched junction bases numbered 9, after V lost 7 bases and J lost 5 bases. The chain's CDR3 is CASTDSGGGETQYF. The DNA for the CDR3 is TGTGCCAGCACGGACAGCGGGGGCGGGGAGACCCAGTACTTC.

V and J are TRBV12-3 or TRBV12-4 and TRBJ2-5, with a possible D match to TRBD2 (6 bases). This CDR3 contains 15 residues. Deletions cut 4 bases from V and 2 bases from J, with 14 bases between. CDR3 amino acids: CASSSGGDLQETQYF. The CDR3 DNA reads TGTGCCAGCAGTTCGGGTGGGGACTTACAAGAGACCCAGTACTTC.

The rearrangement uses TRBV12-3 or TRBV12-4 and TRBJ1-3, with D perhaps TRBD1 (5 bases). The CDR3 loop spans 16 amino acids. V lost 3 bases and J 3 bases, leaving 15 bases between the germline ends. The CDR3: CASSLQGSMDGNTIYF. The DNA of the CDR3 is TGTGCCAGCAGTTTGCAGGGAAGTATGGATGGAAACACCATATATTTT.

The chain links TRBV12-3 or TRBV12-4 to TRBJ2-2; perhaps TRBD2 as D (7 bases). With 3 bases removed from V and 4 bases from J, the gap between germline ends came to 12 bases. The CDR3 extends over 15 amino acids. DNA for the CDR3: TGTGCCAGCAGTTTGGCGGGGGCCAGCACCGGGGAGCTGTTTTTT. Translation gives CASSLAGASTGELFF.

The chain has TRBV7-9 and TRBJ2-3, with D perhaps TRBD1 (6 bases). Trimming pared 7 bases from V and 0 bases from J, leaving 20 bases between. Germline values: CDR1 SEHNR, CDR2 FQNEAQ (reference sequence). This CDR3 has 17 residues. This CDR3 reads CASNILGRGPSTDTQYF. CDR3 nucleotides: TGTGCCAGCAACATTTTGGGCAGGGGCCCGAGCACAGATACGCAGTATTTT.